The 8 T cell receptor beta chains listed next were all sequenced from one sample in a study of blood T cells in healthy people across ages. Using a J-beta primer mix together with a sample-barcoded 5' primer, a second PCR was run for about 6 to 11 cycles. TCRdb called the 5' RACE reads again in MiXCR, with one record for every CDR3 protein. The top ten clones hold about 3.3% of a sample with about 510,000 distinct CDR3 sequences, roughly a quarter of them seen once. This sample was also put to use in a study of T cells of mothers and their children.

Sequenced material: blood. These receptor sequences come from a boy aged 2 to 10 in good health.

In this sample, this clonotype turned up many times. The chain employs TRBV29-1 and TRBJ1-1, with unresolved D. V was clipped by 4 bases and J by 5 bases, with 14 bases between them. CDR3 size: 13 residues. Germline CDR1 SQVTM, CDR2 ANQGSEA. In DNA, the CDR3 is TGCAGCGTTGGAAGGGAATTAGAGACTGAAGCTTTCTTT. This encodes CSVGRELETEAFF.

The rearrangement links TRBV5-1 to TRBJ2-5; D is possibly TRBD1 or TRBD2 (5 bases each). CDR3 size: 15 residues. CDR1 and CDR2 from the germline V gene are SGHRS and YFSETQ. V was pared by 4 bases and J by 5 bases, with 18 bases between. The chain's CDR3 is CASSATTTEGETQYF. The CDR3 nucleotides are TGCGCCAGCAGCGCAACAACCACTGAGGGGGAGACCCAGTACTTC.

This clonotype has a handful of counts. The chain links TRBV10-1 to TRBJ2-5; D is possibly TRBD2 (6 bases). The DNA matches TRBJ2-1 better at its end, which makes the J call doubtful. The CDR3 contains 15 residues. The germline CDR1 and CDR2 sequences are WNHNN and SYGVQD (reference sequence). The CDR3 DNA reads as TGCGCCAGCAGAGGCGTAGCGGTCCCTTGGAATGAGCAGTTCTTC. It encodes CASRGVAVPWNEQFF.

J is TRBJ2-7 and V is TRBV29-1; 7 nucleotides line up with TRBD1. With 6 bases clipped from V and 2 bases from J, the junction kept 10 bases outside the gene matches. The CDR3 contains 14 residues. CDR1 and CDR2 from the germline V gene are SQVTM and ANQGSEA. The chain's CDR3 is CSVPTGDAPYEQYF. CDR3 nucleotides: TGCAGCGTACCTACAGGGGATGCTCCCTACGAGCAGTACTTC.

This clonotype was seen a few times. This sequence joins TRBV5-1 and TRBJ1-4; D is perhaps TRBD1 (5 bases). This CDR3 has 14 residues. CDR1 and CDR2 from the germline V gene are SGHRS and YFSETQ. V gave up 3 bases and J gave up 8 bases, with 14 bases separating them. The CDR3 sequence is CASSSGGGGEKLFF. The CDR3 DNA sequence: TGCGCCAGCAGCTCGGGGGGAGGTGGAGAAAAACTGTTTTTT.

This clonotype was picked up many times. V usage is TRBV27 and J usage is TRBJ2-7; TRBD2 matches at 10 bases. This CDR3 has 16 amino acids. The V gene's germline CDR1 is MNHEY and CDR2 SMNVEV (reference sequence). The ends lost 0 bases at V and 3 bases at J; junction bases unmatched: 5. The CDR3 coding sequence is TGTGCCAGCAGTTTATCAGAAGCGGGAGGGTTCTACGAGCAGTACTTC. It is translated as CASSLSEAGGFYEQYF.

This clonotype has only a few counts. This chain joins TRBV7-8 and TRBJ2-2, with 7 bases aligning to TRBD2. The CDR3 contains 18 residues. The ends lost 1 base at V and 8 bases at J; junction bases unmatched: 16. CDR1 is SGHVS and CDR2 is FQNEAQ in the germline V gene. The DNA for the CDR3 is TGTGCCAGCAGCTTAGGGCGGCTAGCGGCGAAAGGTTCTGGGGAGCTGTTTTTT. It is translated as CASSLGRLAAKGSGELFF.

The chain couples TRBV7-6 to TRBJ1-5, with 7 bases lining up with TRBD1. This CDR3 has 14 amino acids. V shed 5 bases and J 7 bases; nucleotides not matched to a gene: 8. Per germline, CDR1 SGHVS and CDR2 FNYEAQ. CDR3 region: CASSQTGEGQPQHF. CDR3 in DNA: TGTGCCAGCAGCCAAACAGGGGAAGGGCAGCCCCAGCATTTT.